The 29 T cell receptor beta chains reported below all come from one sample, sequenced in a study of post-analysis software for immune sequencing data. No antigen has been assigned to these receptors. Researchers reported that TCR beta cDNA libraries carried unique molecular identifiers. TCRdb re-analysed the PCR reads in MiXCR, keeping a single row per CDR3 protein. Counted here are 430,000 or so distinct CDR3 sequences, over 30% occurring once; the ten biggest clones make up less than 8%. Findings and limits, study-wide: Patients used about five TRBV segments, including TRBV5-6, TRBV5-1 and TRBV20-1, more often than controls.

Specimen: blood. The receptors derive from a girl aged 2 to 9 with multiple sclerosis.

The rearrangement uses TRBV7-9 and TRBJ1-5, with D perhaps TRBD1 (5 bases). This CDR3 is 15 amino acids long. The V and J ends lost 4 bases and 6 bases respectively, with 16 bases between them. Germline V gene data show CDR1 as SEHNR and CDR2 as FQNEAQ (reference sequence). The CDR3 protein is CASSSSDSLGQPQHF. CDR3 coding DNA: TGTGCCAGCAGCTCCTCCGACAGCCTCGGTCAGCCCCAGCATTTT.

The gene calls are TRBV6-5 and TRBJ2-7, with D maybe TRBD1 (5 bases). The CDR3 sequence is 12 residues long. V was clipped by 6 bases and J by 4 bases, with 10 bases between them. Germline V gene lookup returns CDR1 MNHEY and CDR2 SVGAGI. The CDR3 DNA follows: TGTGCCAGCAGAACGACAGCTTACGAGCAGTACTTC. Its protein product is CASRTTAYEQYF.

This chain links TRBV27 with TRBJ1-5; 7 nucleotides align to TRBD1. The CDR3 sequence is 17 residues long. The V gene end was trimmed by 3 bases and the J gene end by 6 bases; junction bases not matched to a gene: 14. Germline values: CDR1 MNHEY, CDR2 SMNVEV (reference sequence). In nucleotides, the CDR3 is TGTGCCAGCAGTTTTCGAGGGGGCGAAGTGGGACGTCAGCCCCAGCATTTT. Translated: CASSFRGGEVGRQPQHF.

This sequence joins TRBV6-6 and TRBJ2-5; D possibly corresponds to TRBD2 (5 bases). Germline values: CDR1 MNHNY, CDR2 SVGAGI (reference sequence). V shed 6 bases and J shed 2 bases, with 7 bases lying between them. CDR3 length equals 12 residues. CDR3 sequence: CASRGGQETQYF. The CDR3, as DNA: TGTGCCAGCAGGGGCGGGCAAGAGACCCAGTACTTC.

The rearrangement links TRBV29-1 to TRBJ2-7, with 9 bases matching TRBD1. In germline, CDR1 is SQVTM, CDR2 ANQGSEA. The trim removed 7 bases at V and 5 bases at J, leaving 6 bases unmatched. The CDR3 length is 12 residues. The CDR3 nucleotides are TGCAGCGCGAGGGACAGGGTAGACGAGCAGTACTTC. Amino acid sequence: CSARDRVDEQYF.

This chain uses TRBV7-8 with TRBJ2-4; 9 bases are a match to TRBD2. The last part of the DNA fits TRBJ2-7 better; the J call may be wrong. Germline-derived CDR1 and CDR2 are SGHVS and FQNEAQ. There are 15 residues in the CDR3. CDR3 nucleotide sequence: TGTGCCAGCAGCTTACGCCCTAGCGGGGACTGCGAGCAGTACTTC. Encoded protein: CASSLRPSGDCEQYF.

This sequence joins TRBV20-1 and TRBJ2-1, with D unresolved. The CDR3 extends over 15 amino acids. CDR1 and CDR2 from the germline V gene are DFQATT and SNEGSKA (reference sequence). V lost 5 bases to trimming and J lost 5 bases, with 19 bases between them. The CDR3 spells CSARTGLQLNNEQFF. CDR3 sequence (DNA): TGCAGTGCTCGCACGGGCCTTCAACTGAACAATGAGCAGTTCTTC.

The chain carries TRBV4-1 and TRBJ1-2; 9 bases are a match to TRBD1. V was clipped by 1 base and J by 8 bases; unmatched bases: 20. Germline V lookup: CDR1 MGHRA, CDR2 YSYEKL. CDR3 length equals 19 residues. In DNA form, the CDR3 reads TGCGCCAGCAGCCAAGGGAGCCACAGGGGGCGAAAGTATGTATACGGCTACACCTTC. Amino acids: CASSQGSHRGRKYVYGYTF.

The chain joins TRBV7-2 to TRBJ2-4, with D uncertain. The assigned J gene may be wrong: the sequence end matches TRBJ2-7 better. The CDR3 is 13 amino acids. The germline CDR1 and CDR2 sequences are SGHTA and FQGNSA. The CDR3 sequence: CASSPQYPYEQYF. CDR3 nucleotide sequence: TGTGCCAGCAGCCCGCAGTACCCCTACGAGCAGTACTTC.

J is TRBJ2-2 and V is TRBV9; D not certain. There are 12 residues in the CDR3. Germline V lookup: CDR1 SGDLS, CDR2 YYNGEE. V lost 7 bases to trimming and J lost 0 bases, with 4 bases between them. The CDR3 DNA reads as TGTGCCAGCGGTCCGAACACCGGGGAGCTGTTTTTT. Protein: CASGPNTGELFF.

V usage is TRBV10-3 and J usage is TRBJ2-5; D tentatively fits TRBD1 or TRBD2 (5 bases each). Gene TRBJ2-7 matches the end of the DNA better, so the J call may be wrong. CDR1 and CDR2 (germline): ENHRY, SYGVKD. The CDR3 is 16 amino acids. The CDR3 region has the DNA TGTGCCATCAGTGAGTCGGTGAGGGGATCGAGCAACGAGCAGTACTTC. Protein: CAISESVRGSSNEQYF.

This chain connects TRBV28 to TRBJ2-1; tentatively, D is TRBD1 (6 bases). Trimming cost V 0 bases and J 10 bases, with 13 bases left between them. The germline V gene encodes CDR1 MDHEN and CDR2 SYDVKM. This CDR3 has 14 residues. The CDR3 loop reads CASSLWQGRFEQFF. Written as DNA, the CDR3 is TGTGCCAGCAGTTTATGGCAGGGGCGTTTCGAGCAGTTCTTC.

The chain recombines TRBV7-3 with TRBJ1-5, with unresolved D. This CDR3 is built from 17 residues. The germline gives CDR1 SGHTA, CDR2 FQGTGA. The V and J ends lost 4 bases and 1 base respectively, with 17 bases between them. The CDR3 sequence: CASSSARGRLSNQPQHF. Written as DNA, the CDR3 is TGTGCCAGCAGCTCCGCACGGGGTCGCTTAAGCAATCAGCCCCAGCATTTT.

V gene TRBV11-2 combines with J gene TRBJ2-1; 8 nucleotides match TRBD2. Germline V lookup: CDR1 SGHAT, CDR2 FQNNGV. Losses at the gene ends were 8 bases for V and 7 bases for J; bases not matched to a gene: 13. The CDR3 runs 15 residues. CDR3 sequence reads: CASDKREGLGNEQFF. CDR3 bases: TGTGCCAGCGATAAACGGGAGGGCCTAGGAAATGAGCAGTTCTTC.

The CDR3 sequence is CASSLSARGKDTQYF. In nucleotides, the CDR3 is TGTGCCAGCAGCTTAAGCGCCCGGGGAAAAGATACGCAGTATTTT. The V and J genes are TRBV7-3 and TRBJ2-3, with D maybe TRBD2 (5 bases). Trimming pared 1 base from V and 5 bases from J, leaving 13 bases between. This CDR3 spans 15 amino acids. Germline assignment: CDR1 SGHTA and CDR2 FQGTGA. Together with reference TRBV7-3 and TRBJ2-3, the CDR3 gives the full variable domain: GAGVSQTPSNKVTEKGKYVELRCDPISGHTALYWYRQSLGQGPEFLIYFQGTGAADDSGLPNDRFFAVRPEGSVSTLKIQRTERGDSAVYLCASSLSARGKDTQYFGPGTRLTVL.

The rearrangement uses TRBV7-2 and TRBJ1-4; no firm D call. CDR3 size: 14 residues. V was cut by 4 bases and J by 5 bases, with 11 bases left in between. Germline V gene sequence: CDR1 SGHTA, CDR2 FQGNSA. This CDR3 is CASSSWGRNEKLFF. CDR3 coding DNA: TGTGCCAGCAGCTCCTGGGGTCGCAATGAAAAACTGTTTTTT.

This rearrangement joins TRBV9 to TRBJ2-7; a weak D match, TRBD1 (5 bases). Germline lookup yields CDR1 SGDLS and CDR2 YYNGEE. V shed 3 bases and J shed 2 bases, with 18 bases lying between them. The CDR3 contains 16 residues. CDR3 amino acids: CASSAGQGLSTYEQYF. The CDR3, as DNA: TGTGCCAGCAGCGCAGGGCAGGGCCTATCTACCTACGAGCAGTACTTC.

The rearrangement joins TRBV12-3 or TRBV12-4 to TRBJ2-1; D unclear. V was cut by 7 bases and J by 3 bases, with 4 bases left in between. This CDR3 contains 11 residues. DNA of the CDR3: TGTGCCAGCAACCTCTACAATGAGCAGTTCTTC. It codes for CASNLYNEQFF.

This clonotype was counted many times. The chain uses TRBV7-4 and TRBJ2-1; D is perhaps TRBD2 (5 bases). The ends were cut back, 1 base at V and 0 bases at J, with 19 bases in the middle. Germline V lookup: CDR1 SGHVT, CDR2 SQSDAQ. The CDR3 length is 19 residues. The CDR3 sequence: CASSLVGRRRHNSYNEQFF. CDR3 DNA: TGTGCCAGCAGCTTAGTAGGAAGGAGGAGGCACAACTCCTACAATGAGCAGTTCTTC.

V is TRBV7-2 and J is TRBJ1-2; D might be TRBD1 (5 bases). The CDR3 contains 14 residues. Per germline, CDR1 SGHTA and CDR2 FQGNSA. Trimming shortened V by 4 bases and J by 4 bases, and 13 bases separated the two germline ends. The CDR3 bases are TGTGCCAGCAGCTCCAACCAGGGTAGCTATGGCTACACCTTC. Translated, it gives CASSSNQGSYGYTF.

This clonotype was counted a few times. The chain links TRBV4-1 to TRBJ2-7; no clear D gene. This CDR3 spans 14 amino acids. The ends were cut back, 1 base at V and 3 bases at J, with 10 bases in the middle. CDR1 is MGHRA, CDR2 YSYEKL, per germline. CDR3 residues: CASSQVFGYYEQYF. CDR3 in DNA: TGCGCCAGCAGCCAAGTTTTCGGGTACTACGAGCAGTACTTC.

The count of this clonotype is one. The CDR3 nucleotides read TGTGCCAGCAGCTTGTCTCTGCGAATCGAGGATACGCAGTATTTT. Translating gives CASSLSLRIEDTQYF. V and J are TRBV5-8 and TRBJ2-3, with unresolved D. The CDR3 is 15 residues long. Germline lookup yields CDR1 SGHTS and CDR2 YDEGEE. V lost 1 base to trimming and J lost 6 bases, with 15 bases between them.

The J gene is TRBJ1-4, the V gene TRBV12-3 or TRBV12-4; 7 nucleotides line up with TRBD1. J was trimmed by 4 bases and V by 5 bases; bases with no gene match: 7. The CDR3 sequence is 15 residues long. The CDR3 bases are TGTGCCAGCAGTACCAACAGGGGTCTTAATGAAAAACTGTTTTTT. Translating it yields CASSTNRGLNEKLFF.

The chain employs TRBV7-2 and TRBJ2-5; D is tentatively TRBD1 or TRBD2 (7 bases each). This CDR3 is 15 amino acids long. Germline V gene data show CDR1 as SGHTA and CDR2 as FQGNSA. V lost 3 bases, J lost 11 bases, and 22 bases lay in between. The CDR3 reads CASSLGGGRFKMQYF. CDR3 DNA: TGTGCCAGCAGCTTGGGAGGGGGCAGGTTTAAGATGCAGTACTTC.

This sequence joins TRBV20-1 and TRBJ2-5; D gene uncertain. The J call may be faulty, since TRBJ2-4 better matches the DNA end. This CDR3 has 15 amino acids. Germline CDR1 and CDR2: DFQATT and SNEGSKA (reference sequence). The CDR3 region has the DNA TGCAGTGCTAGACTGGTAAAATTAGCCAAAAACATTCAGTACTTC. Protein product: CSARLVKLAKNIQYF.

About this clonotype itself: A read error may account for a junction end that differs from germline. J is TRBJ2-4 and V is TRBV3-1, with no clear D. The CDR3 has 13 amino acids. Germline assignment: CDR1 LGHDT and CDR2 YNNKEL (reference sequence). The CDR3 DNA sequence: TGTGCCAGCAACCAAGACTGGGTGAACATTCAGTACTTC. Its translation: CASNQDWVNIQYF.

This clonotype has a handful of counts. This chain links TRBV7-8 with TRBJ1-2; D unresolved. CDR1 and CDR2 (germline): SGHVS, FQNEAQ. The length of the CDR3 is 14 residues. V was clipped by 0 bases and J by 4 bases, with 9 bases between them. The CDR3 DNA reads as TGTGCCAGCAGCTTAGCGAGGTCGGGCTATGGCTACACCTTC. Protein: CASSLARSGYGYTF.

The chain joins TRBV7-3 to TRBJ2-1; the D is unclear. CDR1 is SGHTA, CDR2 FQGTGA, per germline. V lost 1 base, J lost 0 bases, and 16 bases lay in between. This CDR3 region has 18 residues. The CDR3 bases are TGTGCCAGCAGCTTAAGACCGGCGGCAGGACGCTCCTACAATGAGCAGTTCTTC. It yields the protein CASSLRPAAGRSYNEQFF.

This clonotype was seen a handful of times. The V call is TRBV12-3 or TRBV12-4, the J call TRBJ2-5; 12 nucleotides agree with TRBD1. The CDR3 runs 16 residues. Trimming removed 5 bases from V and 4 bases from J; junction bases left unmatched: 8. CDR3: CASSNTGTGGLETQYF. CDR3 DNA: TGTGCCAGCAGTAACACCGGGACAGGGGGCCTAGAGACCCAGTACTTC.